The present T cell receptor (beta chain) was sequenced within a study of T-cell reconstitution after alpha-beta-depleted transplantation in children. It was with unique molecular identifiers that the TCRbeta library was prepared. TCRdb reprocessed the PCR reads via MiXCR and lists one record per CDR3 protein. The sample carries about 72,000 distinct CDR3 sequences, 6% to 8.5% recorded once. V dropped 0 bases and J dropped 10 bases, with 19 bases sitting between them. Germline CDR1 and CDR2: LGHNA and YSLEER. The length of the CDR3 is 16 residues. This clonotype was detected ten times or more. The sequenced sample was PBMCs from the stem cell graft donor, obtained from the stem cell graft. This chain connects TRBV4-3 to TRBJ2-1, with D possibly matching TRBD1 (6 bases). This sequence originates from a human donor who donated a stem cell graft to a child with acute lymphoblastic leukemia. CDR3 DNA: TGCGCCAGCAGCCAAGATCCGGGACAAGGCCATTGGGAGCAGTTCTTC. Its protein product is CASSQDPGQGHWEQFF.